The entry below gives a single T cell receptor beta chain sequence along with its context. The data stem from a study of blood T cells in healthy people across ages. Per the germline V gene, CDR1 is SQVTM and CDR2 is ANQGSEA. V gave up 7 bases and J gave up 5 bases; unmatched junction bases: 9. The CDR3 has 16 amino acids. Next came a second PCR, run for roughly 7 to 12 cycles, which used a sample-barcoded 5' primer along with a J-beta primer mix. TCRdb re-derived calls from the 5' RACE reads in MiXCR, one entry per CDR3 protein. The repertoire holds roughly 1,700,000 distinct CDR3 sequences, with 28% as singletons.

Sequenced sample: blood. This TCR was sampled from a woman in her 30s in good health. The genes are TRBV29-1 and TRBJ2-2, with TRBD2 identical over 14 bases. The chain's CDR3 is CSAGLAGGLWTGELFF. The CDR3 DNA reads as TGCAGCGCCGGACTAGCGGGAGGTCTCTGGACCGGGGAGCTGTTTTTT.